The T cell receptor beta chain described here comes from a study of T cell repertoires in cytomegalovirus infection. Broader study findings: The ex vivo response was dominated by HLA-C-restricted CMV-specific TCR beta clonotypes.

This clonotype was seen many times. The target antigen is unknown. Losses at the gene ends were 5 bases for V and 8 bases for J; bases not matched to a gene: 7. This CDR3 spans 14 amino acids. Germline V gives CDR1 SGHTA, CDR2 FQGNSA. TCRdb re-derived calls from the reads in MiXCR, one entry per CDR3 protein. This sample yields around 200,000 distinct CDR3 sequences, of which about a sixth are seen a single time; about 23% belongs to the top ten. Sequenced: CD8+ T cells from PBMCs. This receptor was taken from a human donor in good health (CMV status not recorded). Some clones in this sample may be carry-over from other donors' samples. V is TRBV7-2 and J is TRBJ2-4; TRBD1 agrees at 9 bases. In DNA form, the CDR3 reads TGTGCCAGCAGCGCAAGACAGGGGGAGGACATTCAGTACTTC. This translates into CASSARQGEDIQYF.